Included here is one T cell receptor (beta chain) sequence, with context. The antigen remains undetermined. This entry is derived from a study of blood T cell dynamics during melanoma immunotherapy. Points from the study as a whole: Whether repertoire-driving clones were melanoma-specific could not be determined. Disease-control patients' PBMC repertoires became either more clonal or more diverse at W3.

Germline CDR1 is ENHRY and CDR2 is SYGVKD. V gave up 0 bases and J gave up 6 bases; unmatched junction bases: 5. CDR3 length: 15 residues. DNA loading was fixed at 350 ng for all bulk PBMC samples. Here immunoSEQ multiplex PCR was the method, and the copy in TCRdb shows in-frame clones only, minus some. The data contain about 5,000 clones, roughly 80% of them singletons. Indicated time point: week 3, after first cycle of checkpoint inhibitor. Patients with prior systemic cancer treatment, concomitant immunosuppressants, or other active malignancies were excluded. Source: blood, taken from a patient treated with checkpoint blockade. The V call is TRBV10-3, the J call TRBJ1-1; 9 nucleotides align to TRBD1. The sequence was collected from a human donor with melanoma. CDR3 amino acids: CAISESDRGVPEAFF. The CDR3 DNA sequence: TGTGCCATCAGTGAGTCGGACAGGGGTGTCCCTGAAGCTTTCTTT.